The table lists the clone carrying this TCR beta chain with many counts. The antigen is unknown. Sample time point: patch test 1, 2 weeks after DPC sensitization. The treatment here: therapeutic diphenylcyclopropenone sensitization with weekly scalp DPC. People who gave samples had alopecia, were 18 to 70 years old, and were suitable for DPC. Germline assignment: CDR1 KGHSH and CDR2 LQKENI. V lost 5 bases and J lost 1; bases outside the gene matches: 6. This CDR3 has 15 amino acids. The record originates from a study of human T cells and chemical hapten exposure. TCRdb called the RACE reads again in MiXCR, with one record for every CDR3 protein. The sample holds roughly 360,000 distinct CDR3 sequences; roughly 4.8% are singletons and the top ten take approximately 2.1%. Study observations and caveats: Donors, who had alopecia, may show an immune response that differs from healthy people's. Significantly more large CDR3 similarity clusters were formed by expanded TCRs than by controls. Patch test score was positively correlated with the counts of TCRs that had expanded at PT1.

The chain is built from TRBV18 and TRBJ1-1; 8 bases agree with TRBD1. The receptor's source is a woman in her forties or fifties with alopecia areata. Some clones in this sample may be carry-over from other donors' samples. The sequenced sample was whole blood, obtained in connection with sensitization to the hapten diphenylcyclopropenone (DPC). The CDR3 nucleotides are TGTGCCAGCTCATCTAGGACAGGGCAGAACACTGAAGCTTTCTTT. It yields the protein CASSSRTGQNTEAFF. The entire variable domain, with the rest obtained from reference TRBV18 and TRBJ1-1, is as follows: NAGVMQNPRHLVRRRGQEARLRCSPMKGHSHVYWYRQLPEEGLKFMVYLQKENIIDESGMPKERFSAEFPKEGPSILRIQQVVRGDSAAYFCASSSRTGQNTEAFFGQGTRLTVV.